What follows are 23 T cell receptor beta chains derived from one specimen sequenced in a study of cytomegalovirus exposure and HLA in healthy donors. Sequenced by immunoSEQ multiplex PCR; TCRdb stores in-frame clones only, minus some. The sample lists over 70,000 clones; about 90% were seen once. The sample consisted of PBMCs. The source of these receptors is a young woman in good health and CMV-seropositive.

The chain combines TRBV2 with TRBJ2-5, with D possibly matching TRBD1 (6 bases). Trimming took off 6 bases at V and 1 base at J, with 21 bases between the two ends. The germline V gene has CDR1 SNHLY and CDR2 FYNNEI. The CDR3 length is 17 residues. CDR3: CASSPGAGAIIQETQYF. The DNA of the CDR3 is TGTGCCAGCAGCCCAGGGGCAGGCGCTATAATCCAAGAGACCCAGTACTTC.

The J gene is TRBJ2-7, the V gene TRBV30; D may be TRBD1 (6 bases). The germline V and J ends were trimmed by 0 bases and 3 bases, with 12 bases remaining between them. Germline values: CDR1 GTSNPN, CDR2 SVGIG (reference sequence). The CDR3 spans 14 residues. The DNA of the CDR3 is TGTGCCTGGAGTGTACGTGGACAGATCTACGAGCAGTACTTC. This codes for CAWSVRGQIYEQYF. The full variable domain, with the rest looked up from reference TRBV30 and TRBJ2-7, is SQTIHQWPATLVQPVGSPLSLECTVEGTSNPNLYWYRQAAGRGLQLLFYSVGIGQISSEVPQNLSASRPQDRQFILSSKKLLLSDSGFYLCAWSVRGQIYEQYFGPGTRLTVT.

The V call is TRBV7-2, the J call TRBJ1-5; D unclear. CDR1 SGHTA and CDR2 FQGNSA come from the germline V gene. The CDR3 sequence is 13 residues long. Trimming stripped 6 bases from V and 1 base from J, with 7 bases between. CDR3 DNA: TGTGCCAGCAGGGAGCAGAGCAATCAGCCCCAGCATTTT. It specifies CASREQSNQPQHF.

The chain joins TRBV15 to TRBJ2-3, with 10 nucleotides matching TRBD2. Germline V gene lookup returns CDR1 LNHNV and CDR2 YYDKDF (reference sequence). This CDR3 is built from 17 residues. V gave up 5 bases and J gave up 2 bases; unmatched junction bases: 10. Here the CDR3 DNA reads TGTGCCACCAGCTCGACGCTAGCGGGAGCCAACACAGATACGCAGTATTTT. It is translated as CATSSTLAGANTDTQYF.

This clone was found once. The J gene is TRBJ2-7, the V gene TRBV6-1; 11 bases fit TRBD1. The CDR3 runs to 14 residues. Germline assignment: CDR1 MNHNS and CDR2 SASEGT. V was pared by 7 bases and J by 4 bases, with 6 bases of the junction left unmatched. In nucleotides, the CDR3 is TGTGCCAGCACTCCGGGACAGGGGGTTTACGAGCAGTACTTC. Its protein product is CASTPGQGVYEQYF.

This chain links TRBV4-2 with TRBJ2-7, with TRBD1 matching over 8 bases. CDR3 size: 18 residues. Germline V gives CDR1 LGHNA, CDR2 YNFKEQ. Trimming took 0 bases from V and 2 from J; bases not matched to a gene: 12. CDR3 nucleotide sequence: TGTGCCAGCAGCCAAGATCTAGGACAGGGTAGTGGGACCTACGAGCAGTACTTC. Translating it yields CASSQDLGQGSGTYEQYF.

The sample holds one count of this clone. Germline and junction disagree at one end, which may indicate a read error. The genes are TRBV28 and TRBJ2-1; 8 bases line up with TRBD1. CDR3 size: 17 residues. Germline CDR1 MDHEN, CDR2 SYDVKM. The CDR3 sequence is CASSRSDRVISFNEQFF. Written as DNA, the CDR3 is TGTGCCAGCAGTCGTTCGGACAGGGTCATCTCCTTCAATGAGCAGTTCTTC.

J is TRBJ1-2 and V is TRBV7-9; no definite D call. The CDR3 is 11 amino acids. CDR1 is SEHNR and CDR2 is FQNEAQ in the germline V gene (reference sequence). V lost 7 bases, J lost 3 bases, and 6 bases lay in between. The CDR3 spells CASTRDYGYTF. CDR3 nucleotide sequence: TGTGCCAGCACCCGGGACTATGGCTACACCTTC.

The chain joins TRBV5-6 to TRBJ2-7; 7 bases agree with TRBD1. V lost 5 bases and J lost 1; bases outside the gene matches: 6. The germline CDR1 and CDR2 sequences are SGHDT and YYEEEE. The CDR3 sequence is 14 residues long. CDR3 protein: CASRPGTVSYEQYF. The CDR3 nucleotides read TGTGCCAGCAGACCCGGGACAGTATCCTACGAGCAGTACTTC.

The V and J genes are TRBV7-2 and TRBJ2-7, with TRBD2 as a possible D gene (6 bases). The CDR3 totals 15 residues. CDR1 and CDR2 from the germline V gene are SGHTA and FQGNSA. Trimming left V 2 bases short and J 3 bases short, with 14 bases between. The CDR3 loop reads CASSLSRTIDYEQYF. For the CDR3, the DNA is TGTGCCAGCAGCTTAAGCCGGACTATTGACTACGAGCAGTACTTC.

Only a few counts were recorded for this clone. CDR3 loop: CASSQDPTWGDQPQHF. DNA of the CDR3: TGTGCCAGCAGCCAAGATCCTACATGGGGGGACCAGCCCCAGCATTTT. The rearrangement joins TRBV4-2 to TRBJ1-5, with D possibly TRBD1 on 5 matching bases. This CDR3 has 16 residues. V gave up 0 bases and J gave up 7 bases, with 16 bases separating them. Germline V CDR1 and CDR2: LGHNA, YNFKEQ.

V is TRBV28 and J is TRBJ1-5, with 8 bases aligning to TRBD1. This CDR3 has 17 residues. The germline gives CDR1 MDHEN, CDR2 SYDVKM. V lost 5 bases to trimming and J lost 3 bases; unmatched junction nucleotides: 12. CDR3 protein: CASSATGGSVDNQPQHF. The CDR3 nucleotides read TGTGCCAGCAGTGCTACAGGGGGTTCCGTGGACAATCAGCCCCAGCATTTT. The full variable domain, in which reference TRBV28 and TRBJ1-5 provide the parts outside the CDR3, is DVKVTQSSRYLVKRTGEKVFLECVQDMDHENMFWYRQDPGLGLRLIYFSYDVKMKEKGDIPEGYSVSREKKERFSLILESASTNQTSMYLCASSATGGSVDNQPQHFGDGTRLSIL.

V usage is TRBV7-2 and J usage is TRBJ2-1; the match to TRBD2 covers 11 bases. Germline trimming cut 5 bases from V and 4 bases from J; bases unmatched to any gene: 4. Germline V gives CDR1 SGHTA, CDR2 FQGNSA. The CDR3 spans 15 residues. In DNA, the CDR3 is TGTGCCAGCAGCGCGGGACTAGCGGTGTACAATGAGCAGTTCTTC. Amino acids: CASSAGLAVYNEQFF.

The CDR3 nucleotides read TGCGCCAGCAGCCAATCCGGGGGGGCGAATCGCGAGCAGTACTTC. Translating it yields CASSQSGGANREQYF. This chain links TRBV4-3 with TRBJ2-7; 8 nucleotides match TRBD2. The CDR3 runs 15 residues. Germline-derived CDR1 and CDR2 are LGHNA and YSLEER. The V segment lost 2 bases and the J segment 6 bases; nucleotides outside the gene matches: 9.

The chain carries TRBV2 and TRBJ2-1; 11 bases map to TRBD2. Germline V gives CDR1 SNHLY, CDR2 FYNNEI. The CDR3 totals 15 residues. After removal of 5 bases from V and 3 bases from J, the junction contained 3 bases not matched to a gene. The CDR3, as DNA: TGTGCCAGCAGTCAGACTAGCGGGGTCTACAATGAGCAGTTCTTC. Protein: CASSQTSGVYNEQFF.

V and J are TRBV6-5 and TRBJ1-5, with 7 bases matching TRBD1. The CDR3 length is 13 residues. CDR1 is MNHEY and CDR2 is SVGAGI in the germline V gene. V gave up 5 bases and J gave up 7 bases; unmatched junction bases: 5. In DNA, the CDR3 is TGTGCCAGCAGTCGACAGGGCGGGCAGCCCCAGCATTTT. This translates into CASSRQGGQPQHF.

The rearrangement uses TRBV9 and TRBJ1-6; D uncertain. The CDR3 contains 14 residues. Trimming left V 0 bases short and J 9 bases short, with 10 bases between. CDR1 SGDLS and CDR2 YYNGEE come from the germline V gene. The CDR3 is CASSVGATGSPLHF. For the CDR3, the DNA is TGTGCCAGCAGCGTAGGGGCAACCGGTTCACCCCTCCACTTT.

The rearrangement uses TRBV19 and TRBJ1-5; the D is unclear. The V and J ends lost 4 bases and 3 bases respectively, with 7 bases between them. This CDR3 has 13 amino acids. CDR1 and CDR2 from the germline V gene are LNHDA and SQIVND (reference sequence). CDR3 coding DNA: TGTGCCAGTAGTACAGGTCTCAATCAGCCCCAGCATTTT. It specifies CASSTGLNQPQHF.

The chain carries TRBV2 and TRBJ1-1; 7 bases agree with TRBD1. There are 15 residues in the CDR3. Germline V gives CDR1 SNHLY, CDR2 FYNNEI. V lost 9 bases, J lost 3 bases, and 13 bases stayed unmatched. As DNA, the CDR3 is TGTGCCAGGAAGATAACCGGGACAGAAGACACTGAAGCTTTCTTT. Amino acids: CARKITGTEDTEAFF.

The V and J genes are TRBV30 and TRBJ2-7; maybe TRBD2 (5 bases). Trimming removed 8 bases at V and 6 bases at J, with 17 bases between. This CDR3 is 12 amino acids long. Germline lookup yields CDR1 GTSNPN and CDR2 SVGIG (reference sequence). The CDR3 spells CAGLRLPGEQYF. The CDR3 coding sequence is TGTGCCGGACTGAGACTCCCAGGCGAGCAGTACTTC. The entire variable domain, with the rest obtained from reference TRBV30 and TRBJ2-7, is as follows: SQTIHQWPATLVQPVGSPLSLECTVEGTSNPNLYWYRQAAGRGLQLLFYSVGIGQISSEVPQNLSASRPQDRQFILSSKKLLLSDSGFYLCAGLRLPGEQYFGPGTRLTVT.

This chain links TRBV7-3 with TRBJ1-5; 9 bases align to TRBD1. Germline V CDR1 and CDR2: SGHTA, FQGTGA. The CDR3 spans 18 residues. Unmatched junction bases numbered 13, after V lost 5 bases and J lost 2 bases. Written as DNA, the CDR3 is TGTGCCAGCAGCCTGAGTGGGACAGGGCATAGTCGCAATCAGCCCCAGCATTTT. Its translation is CASSLSGTGHSRNQPQHF. Combining the CDR3 with reference TRBV7-3 and TRBJ1-5 gives the whole variable domain GAGVSQTPSNKVTEKGKYVELRCDPISGHTALYWYRQSLGQGPEFLIYFQGTGAADDSGLPNDRFFAVRPEGSVSTLKIQRTERGDSAVYLCASSLSGTGHSRNQPQHFGDGTRLSIL.

The J gene is TRBJ2-5, the V gene TRBV10-2; 10 nucleotides align to TRBD2. Germline CDR1 reads WSHSY; CDR2 reads SAAADI. This CDR3 contains 14 residues. V lost 5 bases, J lost 4 bases, and 4 bases stayed unmatched. DNA of the CDR3: TGCGCCAGCAGTTCTAGCGGGAGCGGAGAGACCCAGTACTTC. Amino acid sequence: CASSSSGSGETQYF.

This sequence joins TRBV6-5 and TRBJ2-5, with D possibly being TRBD1 (6 bases). Germline V gives CDR1 MNHEY, CDR2 SVGAGI. CDR3 length equals 13 residues. The ends were cut back, 6 bases at V and 1 base at J, with 9 bases in the middle. The CDR3 DNA is TGTGCCAGCAGCCGGACAGTCCAAGAGACCCAGTACTTC. Its protein product is CASSRTVQETQYF.